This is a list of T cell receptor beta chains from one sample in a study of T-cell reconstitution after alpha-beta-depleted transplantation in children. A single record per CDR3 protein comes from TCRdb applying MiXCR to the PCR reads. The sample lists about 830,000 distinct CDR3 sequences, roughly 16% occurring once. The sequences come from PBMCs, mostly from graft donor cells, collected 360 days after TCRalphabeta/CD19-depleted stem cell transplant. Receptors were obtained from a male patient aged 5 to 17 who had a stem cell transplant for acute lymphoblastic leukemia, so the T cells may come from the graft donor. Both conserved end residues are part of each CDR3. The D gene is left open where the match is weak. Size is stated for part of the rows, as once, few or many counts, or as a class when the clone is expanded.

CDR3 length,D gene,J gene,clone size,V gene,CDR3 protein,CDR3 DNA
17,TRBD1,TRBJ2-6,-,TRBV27,CASRGQGLPSGANVLTF,TGTGCCAGCAGGGGACAGGGTCTTCCCTCTGGGGCCAACGTCCTGACTTTC
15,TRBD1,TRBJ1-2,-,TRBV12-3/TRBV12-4,CASSFIPGQRYGYTF,TGTGCCAGCAGTTTCATTCCGGGACAGCGCTATGGCTACACCTTC
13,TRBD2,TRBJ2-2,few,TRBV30,CAWSGLANGELFF,TGTGCCTGGAGTGGACTAGCTAACGGGGAGCTGTTTTTT
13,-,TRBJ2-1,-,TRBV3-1,CASSQVARGEQFF,TGTGCCAGCAGCCAAGTTGCCCGAGGGGAGCAGTTCTTC
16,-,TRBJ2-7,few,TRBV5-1,CASSLGGLYTPYEQYF,TGCGCCAGCAGCTTAGGCGGACTCTACACACCCTACGAGCAGTACTTC
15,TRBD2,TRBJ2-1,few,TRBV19,CASSTGLAGGHEQFF,TGTGCCAGTAGTACGGGACTAGCGGGAGGGCATGAGCAGTTCTTC
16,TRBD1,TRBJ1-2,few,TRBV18,CASSPSYRGQDYGYTF,TGTGCCAGCTCACCTTCCTACAGGGGGCAGGACTATGGCTACACCTTC
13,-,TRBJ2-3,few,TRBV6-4,CASSDRVSDTQYF,TGTGCCAGCAGTGACCGGGTTTCGGATACGCAGTATTTT
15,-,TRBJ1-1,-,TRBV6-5,CASSHQPDGYTEAFF,TGTGCCAGCAGTCACCAACCCGACGGATACACTGAAGCTTTCTTT
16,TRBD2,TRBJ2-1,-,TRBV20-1,CSARTPGLAGVDEQFF,TGCAGTGCTAGGACTCCGGGACTAGCGGGAGTAGACGAGCAGTTCTTC
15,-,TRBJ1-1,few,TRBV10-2,CASNHPHSSNTEAFF,TGCGCCAGCAATCATCCCCACAGTTCGAACACTGAAGCTTTCTTT
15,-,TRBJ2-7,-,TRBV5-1,CASSLVAALTYEQYF,TGCGCCAGCAGCTTGGTTGCAGCGTTAACCTACGAGCAGTACTTC
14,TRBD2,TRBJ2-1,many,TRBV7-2,CASSASGAYNEQFF,TGTGCCAGCAGTGCTAGCGGGGCCTACAATGAGCAGTTCTTC
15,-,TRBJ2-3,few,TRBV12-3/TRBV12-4,CASGPNRGGIDTQYF,TGTGCCAGCGGACCCAACAGGGGCGGGATAGATACGCAGTATTTT
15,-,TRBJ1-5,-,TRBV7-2,CASSLAGAIDQPQHF,TGTGCCAGCAGCTTAGCGGGGGCCATAGATCAGCCCCAGCATTTT
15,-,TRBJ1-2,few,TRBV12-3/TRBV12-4,CASSLPHGQLYGYTF,TGTGCCAGCAGTTTACCCCACGGACAGCTATATGGCTACACCTTC
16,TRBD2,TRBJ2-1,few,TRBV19,CASSTGLAGVRNEQFF,TGTGCCAGTAGTACAGGACTAGCGGGAGTACGCAATGAGCAGTTCTTC
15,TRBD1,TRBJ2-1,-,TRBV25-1,CASRGRDREWGEQFF,TGTGCCAGCAGGGGCCGGGACAGGGAATGGGGTGAGCAGTTCTTC
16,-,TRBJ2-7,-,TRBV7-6,CASSSSKPSQSYEQYF,TGTGCCAGCAGCTCTAGTAAACCTAGCCAATCCTACGAGCAGTACTTC
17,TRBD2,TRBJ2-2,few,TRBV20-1,CSARGIAGARRAGELFF,TGCAGTGCTAGGGGCATAGCGGGAGCGAGGAGGGCCGGGGAGCTGTTTTTT
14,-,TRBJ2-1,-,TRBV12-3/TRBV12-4,CASSLFTFLDEQFF,TGTGCCAGCAGTTTATTCACCTTCCTCGATGAGCAGTTCTTC
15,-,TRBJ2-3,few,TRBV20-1,CSASPGASSTDTQYF,TGCAGTGCTAGTCCGGGGGCCTCTAGCACAGATACGCAGTATTTT
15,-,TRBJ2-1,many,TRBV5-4,CASSFPGTGYNEQFF,TGTGCCAGCAGCTTTCCCGGGACCGGCTACAATGAGCAGTTCTTC
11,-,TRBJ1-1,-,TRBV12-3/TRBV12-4,CASSLPTEAFF,TGTGCCAGCAGTTTGCCCACTGAAGCTTTCTTT
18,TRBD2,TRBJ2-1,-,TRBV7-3,CASSLGAGLAGVMNEQFF,TGTGCCAGCAGCTTAGGGGCGGGACTAGCGGGAGTAATGAATGAGCAGTTCTTC
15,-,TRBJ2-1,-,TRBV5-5,CASGRWIRGTNEQFF,TGTGCCAGCGGCCGTTGGATCCGGGGCACCAATGAGCAGTTCTTC
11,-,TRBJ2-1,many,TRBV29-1,CSVVGYNEQFF,TGCAGCGTGGTTGGATACAATGAGCAGTTCTTC
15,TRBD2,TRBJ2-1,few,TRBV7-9,CASSLVPSGIYEQFF,TGTGCCAGCAGCTTAGTCCCTAGCGGGATCTATGAGCAGTTCTTC
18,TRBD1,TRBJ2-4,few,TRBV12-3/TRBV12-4,CASSHRQGATRLKNIQYF,TGTGCCAGCAGTCATCGACAGGGGGCGACCCGATTAAAAAACATTCAGTACTTC
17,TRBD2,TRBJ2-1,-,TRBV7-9,CASSRPHPSGQANEQFF,TGTGCCAGCAGCCGCCCCCATCCTAGCGGCCAGGCCAATGAGCAGTTCTTC
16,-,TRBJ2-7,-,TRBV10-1,CASSEEARYRPYEQYF,TGCGCCAGCAGTGAAGAGGCTAGATACAGACCCTACGAGCAGTACTTC
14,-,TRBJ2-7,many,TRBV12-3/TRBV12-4,CASSLEGVPYEQYF,TGTGCCAGCAGTTTGGAAGGAGTACCCTACGAGCAGTACTTC
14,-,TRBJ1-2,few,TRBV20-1,CSASRGQSPYGYTF,TGCAGTGCTAGTCGGGGGCAGAGCCCCTATGGCTACACCTTC
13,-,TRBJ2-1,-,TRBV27,CASSLSGAYEQFF,TGTGCCAGCAGTTTATCGGGGGCGTATGAGCAGTTCTTC
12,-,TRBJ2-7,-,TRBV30,CACDPGAYEQYF,TGTGCCTGTGACCCGGGAGCCTACGAGCAGTACTTC
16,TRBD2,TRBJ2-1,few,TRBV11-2,CASSFPVAGGRDEQFF,TGTGCCAGCAGCTTCCCGGTAGCGGGAGGGAGAGATGAGCAGTTCTTC
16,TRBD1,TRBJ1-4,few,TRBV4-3,CASSQDTGQGSEKLFF,TGCGCCAGCAGCCAAGATACCGGACAGGGAAGCGAAAAACTGTTTTTT
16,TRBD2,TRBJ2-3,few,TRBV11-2,CASSPHSSGRDDTQYF,TGTGCCAGCAGCCCCCATTCCAGCGGGAGGGACGATACGCAGTATTTT
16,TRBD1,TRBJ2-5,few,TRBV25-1,CASSERDRVYQETQYF,TGTGCCAGCAGTGAGCGCGACAGGGTATACCAAGAGACCCAGTACTTC
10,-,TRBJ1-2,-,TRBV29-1,CSVRTVGYTF,TGCAGCGTGAGGACAGTAGGCTACACCTTC
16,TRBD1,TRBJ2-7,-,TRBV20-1,CSAPRPDRPSFYEQYF,TGCAGTGCTCCCCGGCCGGACAGGCCTTCGTTCTACGAGCAGTACTTC
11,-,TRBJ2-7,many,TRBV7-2,CASSLHNEQYF,TGTGCCAGCAGCCTTCATAACGAGCAGTACTTC
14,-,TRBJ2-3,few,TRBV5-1,CASSLVGAEDTQYF,TGCGCCAGCAGCTTGGTTGGGGCGGAAGATACGCAGTATTTT